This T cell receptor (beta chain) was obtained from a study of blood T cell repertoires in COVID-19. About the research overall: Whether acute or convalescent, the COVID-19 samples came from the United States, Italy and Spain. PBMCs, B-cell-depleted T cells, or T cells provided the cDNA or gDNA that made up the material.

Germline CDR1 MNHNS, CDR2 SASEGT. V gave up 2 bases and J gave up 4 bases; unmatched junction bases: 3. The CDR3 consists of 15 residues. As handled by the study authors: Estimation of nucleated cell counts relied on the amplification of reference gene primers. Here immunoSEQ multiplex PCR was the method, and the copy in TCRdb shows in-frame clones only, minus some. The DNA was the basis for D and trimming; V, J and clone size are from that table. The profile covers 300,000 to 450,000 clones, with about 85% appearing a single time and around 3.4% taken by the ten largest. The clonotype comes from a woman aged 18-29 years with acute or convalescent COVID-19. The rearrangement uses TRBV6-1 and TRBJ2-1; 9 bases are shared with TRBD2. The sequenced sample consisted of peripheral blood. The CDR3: CASSESSGSYNEQFF. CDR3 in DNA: TGTGCCAGCAGTGAAAGTAGCGGGAGTTACAATGAGCAGTTCTTC.